The 24 T cell receptor beta chains in this list originate from one sample, sequenced in a study of T cell repertoires in aging, cancer and after chemotherapy. Rearranged V-D-J TRB sequences were amplified with a mixed TRB-A/B primer pool. Each CDR3 protein gets one entry after TCRdb re-called the multiplex PCR reads with MiXCR. This sample yields over 3,500 distinct CDR3 sequences, of which 25% to 30% are seen a single time; roughly 20% belongs to the top ten. The template was genomic DNA from peripheral blood, not RNA. The sequenced sample was blood. These receptor sequences come from a human donor with a solid tumor.

This clonotype was seen more than once but under ten times. The V call is TRBV19, the J call TRBJ1-1, with 7 bases fitting TRBD1. The CDR3 is 13 amino acids. V lost 8 bases to trimming and J lost 10 bases; unmatched junction nucleotides: 13. Germline CDR1 and CDR2: LNHDA and SQIVND (reference sequence). The chain's CDR3 is CASQRQGVKRAFF. Here the CDR3 DNA reads TGTGCCAGTCAGAGACAGGGTGTAAAGCGAGCTTTCTTT.

This clonotype has only a few counts. The DNA of the CDR3 is TGTGCCAGTAGTGAGACTAGCGGGGGGTACAATGAGCAGTTCTTC. Translated, it gives CASSETSGGYNEQFF. V gene TRBV19 combines with J gene TRBJ2-1, with 13 bases fitting TRBD2. The germline gives CDR1 LNHDA, CDR2 SQIVND (reference sequence). The CDR3 extends over 15 amino acids. The trim removed 5 bases at V and 4 bases at J, leaving 2 bases unmatched.

The chain joins TRBV5-6 to TRBJ1-1; D gene uncertain. The V end was cut by 4 bases, the J end by 4 bases, with 11 bases between. Germline V gene lookup returns CDR1 SGHDT and CDR2 YYEEEE. CDR3 length: 13 amino acids. CDR3 DNA sequence: TGTGCCAGCAGCCTCCAGGCGGGCACTGAAGCTTTCTTT. Translating it yields CASSLQAGTEAFF.

This clonotype has just a few counts. The CDR3 loop reads CSALPQGVNTEAFF. The CDR3 nucleotides are TGCAGTGCTCTTCCACAGGGCGTGAACACTGAAGCTTTCTTT. The rearrangement links TRBV20-1 to TRBJ1-1; the D gene is possibly TRBD1 (6 bases). V dropped 5 bases and J dropped 0 bases, with 13 bases sitting between them. Per the germline V gene, CDR1 is DFQATT and CDR2 is SNEGSKA (reference sequence). The CDR3 has 14 amino acids.

This clonotype was observed a handful of times. The gene calls are TRBV4-3 and TRBJ1-2; the D gene is possibly TRBD1 (6 bases). The CDR3 is 13 residues long. Germline CDR1 is LGHNA and CDR2 is YSLEER. The V end was cut by 0 bases, the J end by 4 bases, with 6 bases between. Here the CDR3 reads CASSQDRGYGYTF. CDR3 sequence (DNA): TGCGCCAGCAGCCAAGACAGGGGCTATGGCTACACCTTC.

For this clonotype: This may be a read error: a much more frequent sequence differs by one nucleotide. The chain employs TRBV19 and TRBJ1-5; 7 positions agree with TRBD1. Germline V gene lookup returns CDR1 LNHDA and CDR2 SQIVND (reference sequence). The CDR3 has 14 residues. The CDR3 protein is CASSITGTDQHQHF. The DNA for the CDR3 is TGTGCCAGTAGTATTACAGGGACAGATCAGCACCAGCATTTT.

V is TRBV12-3 or TRBV12-4 and J is TRBJ2-3; D gene uncertain. This CDR3 has 16 amino acids. Trimming cost V 1 base and J 1 base, with 12 bases left between them. CDR3 region: CASSLVNTVGTDTQYF. The DNA of the CDR3 is TGTGCCAGCAGTTTAGTAAATACGGTGGGCACAGATACGCAGTATTTT.

This clonotype qualifies as medium-sized. CDR3 in DNA: TGTGCCAGCAACAAACAGGGGCTCTCCTACGAGCAGTACTTC. Translating it yields CASNKQGLSYEQYF. The chain combines TRBV27 with TRBJ2-7, with 7 positions matching TRBD1. The CDR3 is 14 amino acids. The V and J ends lost 7 bases and 0 bases, in that order; junction bases with no gene match: 6. The germline V gene has CDR1 MNHEY and CDR2 SMNVEV (reference sequence).

This chain joins TRBV11-2 and TRBJ2-1, with D tentatively TRBD2 (6 bases). V was trimmed by 5 bases and J by 1 base, leaving 12 bases between them. CDR3 size: 15 residues. Germline loops: CDR1 SGHAT, CDR2 FQNNGV. CDR3 DNA: TGTGCCAGCAGCCGAACCGGGGGATCCTACAATGAGCAGTTCTTC. Its translation is CASSRTGGSYNEQFF.

This chain joins TRBV5-1 and TRBJ2-5, with TRBD2 as a possible D gene (6 bases). The length of the CDR3 is 14 residues. V was trimmed by 4 bases and J by 0 bases, leaving 10 bases between them. Germline CDR1 SGHRS, CDR2 YFSETQ. CDR3 DNA: TGCGCCAGCAGCCGGTGGGGGGACCAAGAGACCCAGTACTTC. It specifies CASSRWGDQETQYF. Full variable domain (missing parts from reference TRBV5-1 and TRBJ2-5): KAGVTQTPRYLIKTRGQQVTLSCSPISGHRSVSWYQQTPGQGLQFLFEYFSETQRNKGNFPGRFSGRQFSNSRSEMNVSTLELGDSALYLCASSRWGDQETQYFGPGTRLLVL.

V usage is TRBV7-2 and J usage is TRBJ2-7, with TRBD2 as a possible D gene (5 bases). Trimming took off 3 bases at V and 3 bases at J, with 12 bases between the two ends. This CDR3 spans 14 amino acids. From germline, CDR1 is SGHTA and CDR2 FQGNSA. The CDR3 DNA is TGTGCCAGCAGCTTCGCCGGGAAACTCTACGAGCAGTACTTC. As protein: CASSFAGKLYEQYF.

This clonotype is medium-sized within its sample. This rearrangement joins TRBV5-4 to TRBJ2-1; TRBD1 matches at 9 bases. There are 17 residues in the CDR3. Germline values: CDR1 SGHNT, CDR2 YYREEE (reference sequence). Trimming cost V 4 bases and J 4 bases; bases outside gene matches: 12. CDR3 residues: CASSPNGGTGRYNEQFF. As DNA, the CDR3 is TGTGCCAGCAGCCCCAACGGAGGGACAGGGCGGTACAATGAGCAGTTCTTC. The whole variable domain, filled in from reference TRBV5-4 and TRBJ2-1, reads ETGVTQSPTHLIKTRGQQVTLRCSSQSGHNTVSWYQQALGQGPQFIFQYYREEENGRGNFPPRFSGLQFPNYSSELNVNALELDDSALYLCASSPNGGTGRYNEQFFGPGTRLTVL.

The chain combines TRBV20-1 with TRBJ1-2; 7 nucleotides align to TRBD1. The CDR3 covers 13 residues. Germline V gene data show CDR1 as DFQATT and CDR2 as SNEGSKA (reference sequence). After removal of 5 bases from V and 6 bases from J, the junction contained 9 bases not matched to a gene. CDR3 bases: TGCAGTGCTGCCGCTTCAGGGGGAAATGGCTACACCTTC. Translation gives CSAAASGGNGYTF.

This chain links TRBV6-1 with TRBJ2-7; D call uncertain. V lost 1 base, J lost 3 bases, and 13 bases lay in between. The CDR3 has 15 residues. CDR1 is MNHNS, CDR2 SASEGT, per germline. In DNA form, the CDR3 reads TGTGCCAGCAGTGAAGATAGATCTCTTATCTACGAGCAGTACTTC. Its protein is CASSEDRSLIYEQYF.

This clonotype is medium-sized (0.01 to 0.1%) by share. The genes are TRBV30 and TRBJ2-5; 8 nucleotides line up with TRBD2. Germline assignment: CDR1 GTSNPN and CDR2 SVGIG (reference sequence). The CDR3 is made up of 15 amino acids. V dropped 0 bases and J dropped 5; count of bases not matched to a gene: 8. CDR3 sequence: CAWSVLSGGAETQYF. The CDR3 nucleotides are TGTGCCTGGAGTGTACTATCCGGGGGGGCGGAGACCCAGTACTTC.

By sample share, this clonotype is medium-sized. The chain combines TRBV6-1 with TRBJ2-1; perhaps TRBD2 as D (6 bases). Germline CDR1 and CDR2: MNHNS and SASEGT. The CDR3 consists of 13 residues. The V end lost 3 bases, the J end lost 6 bases, and 9 bases lay between the germline ends. This chain's CDR3 is CASSDRGFNEQFF. The CDR3 DNA reads as TGTGCCAGCAGTGATCGGGGGTTCAATGAGCAGTTCTTC.

The J gene is TRBJ2-3, the V gene TRBV20-1; 11 positions match TRBD2. Germline lookup yields CDR1 DFQATT and CDR2 SNEGSKA (reference sequence). The CDR3 is made up of 14 amino acids. J was trimmed by 0 bases and V by 8 bases; bases with no gene match: 4. DNA of the CDR3: TGCAGTTGGAGACTAGCGGGGAGCACAGATACGCAGTATTTT. Translating it yields CSWRLAGSTDTQYF.

The rearrangement joins TRBV5-6 to TRBJ1-4; 8 bases are a match to TRBD1. Germline lookup yields CDR1 SGHDT and CDR2 YYEEEE. Unmatched junction bases numbered 6, after V lost 2 bases and J lost 0 bases. This CDR3 is built from 17 residues. The CDR3 DNA follows: TGTGCCAGCAGCTTCTCCAGGGGGCTGGCAACTAATGAAAAACTGTTTTTT. It specifies CASSFSRGLATNEKLFF.

The chain has TRBV5-4 and TRBJ2-7; D tentatively reads TRBD1 or TRBD2 (5 bases each). CDR3 length: 14 amino acids. The V gene lost 0 bases and the J gene lost 2 bases, with 9 bases spanning the gap. Looked up from germline, CDR1 is SGHNT and CDR2 is YYREEE (reference sequence). In DNA, the CDR3 is TGTGCCAGCAGCTTGGATGGGGGACCCTACGAGCAGTACTTC. Its translation is CASSLDGGPYEQYF.

For this clonotype: The conserved phenylalanine or tryptophan normally closing the CDR3 is absent here, so this likely arose from a read error. The chain carries TRBV12-3 or TRBV12-4 and TRBJ2-7, with TRBD2 identical over 8 bases. V was pared by 3 bases and J by 0 bases, with 1 base of the junction left unmatched. The CDR3 is 14 residues long. In DNA form, the CDR3 reads TGTGCCAGCAGTTTGGGGACTAGCTCCTACGAGCAGTACTTA. This translates into CASSLGTSSYEQYL.

Only a few counts were recorded for this clonotype. This rearrangement joins TRBV12-3 or TRBV12-4 to TRBJ2-7; unclear D gene. There are 14 residues in the CDR3. Trimming shortened V by 3 bases and J by 2 bases, and 11 bases separated the two germline ends. The CDR3 loop reads CASSFSGRTYEQYF. For the CDR3, the DNA is TGTGCCAGCAGTTTTAGTGGCCGTACCTACGAGCAGTACTTC.

This chain joins TRBV5-6 and TRBJ2-4; 14 bases fit TRBD2. This CDR3 spans 18 amino acids. Trimming at V came to 0 bases and at J to 1 base, leaving 3 bases not matched to a gene. Germline loops: CDR1 SGHDT, CDR2 YYEEEE. The CDR3 bases are TGTGCCAGCAGCTTGGGGACTAGCGGGGGGCCTGCCAAAAACATTCAGTACTTC. This translates into CASSLGTSGGPAKNIQYF.

The chain recombines TRBV18 with TRBJ1-2, with 8 positions matching TRBD1. There are 15 residues in the CDR3. The J segment lost 4 bases and the V segment lost 3 bases, leaving 7 bases of the junction unmatched. Germline lookup yields CDR1 KGHSH and CDR2 LQKENI. CDR3 bases: TGTGCCAGCTCACCGGGGGACAGGTGGGTCTATGGCTACACCTTC. Translation: CASSPGDRWVYGYTF.

By proportion, this clonotype is medium-sized (0.01 to 0.1%). For the CDR3, the DNA is TGTGCCAGCTCAGCGTTTGCAACTAATGAAAAACTGTTTTTT. It yields the protein CASSAFATNEKLFF. The chain employs TRBV18 and TRBJ1-4; D not certain. CDR1 is KGHSH, CDR2 LQKENI, per germline. V lost 5 bases, J lost 0 bases, and 7 bases lay in between. CDR3 length equals 14 residues.